This T cell receptor (beta chain) was captured by sequencing in a study of T cell repertoires in ileal Crohn's disease. Measured with immunoSEQ multiplex PCR; TCRdb has only the in-frame clones, and not every one. The repertoire holds approximately 6,800 clones, with 60% to 75% as singletons. Germline CDR1 GTSNPN, CDR2 SVGIG (reference sequence). Unmatched junction bases numbered 2, after V lost 0 bases and J lost 1 base. The CDR3 is 16 amino acids. Study results and caveats: Mucosal expansions were suggested to be mainly CD8 T cells. Clonality above 26.8% at surgery always came with endoscopic recurrence. Compared with non-smokers, active smokers at surgery showed more clonal expansions.

As regards this clone: The antigen is unknown.

This receptor was taken from an adult with Crohn's disease. J is TRBJ1-6 and V is TRBV30, with 8 bases that match TRBD1. The material sequenced was ileal tissue. The CDR3 reads CAWSVQGGSYNSPLHF. The CDR3 coding sequence is TGTGCCTGGAGTGTACAGGGGGGTTCCTATAATTCACCCCTCCACTTT.